The 27 T cell receptor beta chains below all came from one sample that was sequenced in a study of blood T cell repertoires in COVID-19. Assay used: immunoSEQ multiplex PCR; TCRdb lists only in-frame clones, some missing. The table includes over 85,000 clones, roughly 89% detected once. Sequencing was done on a sample of peripheral blood. These TCRs come from a human donor with COVID-19, enrolled during active disease. The donor label of this sample is uncertain.

This chain uses TRBV20-1 with TRBJ1-5, with TRBD1 as a possible D gene (6 bases). V gave up 6 bases and J gave up 2 bases, with 11 bases separating them. The length of the CDR3 is 13 residues. The V gene's germline CDR1 is DFQATT and CDR2 SNEGSKA (reference sequence). CDR3 sequence: CSASGGGNQPQHF. Here the CDR3 DNA reads TGCAGTGCCAGTGGGGGCGGCAATCAGCCCCAGCATTTT.

This clone came up once. The rearrangement links TRBV5-1 to TRBJ1-6; 11 nucleotides agree with TRBD1. The CDR3 totals 17 residues. Trimming removed 0 bases from V and 9 bases from J; junction bases left unmatched: 8. The germline V gene has CDR1 SGHRS and CDR2 YFSETQ. The CDR3 nucleotides read TGCGCCAGCAGCTTGGATGGGACAGGGGGACGGGGTTCACCCCTCCACTTT. This sequence encodes CASSLDGTGGRGSPLHF.

The V call is TRBV11-2, the J call TRBJ1-2; D uncertain. The CDR3 contains 15 residues. V lost 2 bases to trimming and J lost 0 bases, with 10 bases between them. Germline CDR1 and CDR2: SGHAT and FQNNGV. CDR3 residues: CASSLSASANYGYTF. The CDR3 nucleotides are TGTGCCAGCAGCTTATCCGCCTCAGCTAACTATGGCTACACCTTC.

The gene calls are TRBV6-1 and TRBJ2-2, with TRBD1 matching 7 bases. Germline-derived CDR1 and CDR2 are MNHNS and SASEGT. The CDR3 contains 15 residues. The junction had 3 bases not matched to a gene; V was cut back by 2 bases and J by 3 bases. The DNA of the CDR3 is TGTGCCAGCAGTGAATGGGGACAGTACACCGGGGAGCTGTTTTTT. It specifies CASSEWGQYTGELFF.

This sequence joins TRBV18 and TRBJ2-7, with D perhaps TRBD2 (6 bases). The V and J ends lost 3 bases and 0 bases respectively, with 12 bases between them. The CDR3 is 15 amino acids. CDR1 is KGHSH and CDR2 is LQKENI in the germline V gene. The CDR3 DNA sequence: TGTGCCAGCTCACCCAAGGCGGGAAGCTCCTACGAGCAGTACTTC. Residues: CASSPKAGSSYEQYF.

J is TRBJ1-2 and V is TRBV2; D is possibly TRBD1 (5 bases). The V end lost 2 bases, the J end lost 4 bases, and 14 bases lay between the germline ends. Germline V gene sequence: CDR1 SNHLY, CDR2 FYNNEI. This CDR3 is built from 15 residues. CDR3 bases: TGTGCCAGCAGTGAACAGGGAGAGGGAGGCTATGGCTACACCTTC. This translates into CASSEQGEGGYGYTF.

This chain uses TRBV2 with TRBJ2-1; 11 nucleotides align to TRBD2. The CDR3 spans 15 residues. V shed 8 bases, J shed 2 bases, and the junction held 5 bases outside the gene matches. Germline V gives CDR1 SNHLY, CDR2 FYNNEI. The CDR3 DNA sequence: TGTGCCAGCGGAACTAGCGGGAGTACCTACAATGAGCAGTTCTTC. It codes for CASGTSGSTYNEQFF.

The chain combines TRBV2 with TRBJ2-1; D perhaps matches TRBD1 (6 bases). Germline V gene data show CDR1 as SNHLY and CDR2 as FYNNEI. The CDR3 is 14 residues long. Trimming removed 6 bases from V and 0 bases from J, with 9 bases in between. CDR3 sequence: CASRGAISYNEQFF. The DNA of the CDR3 is TGTGCCAGCAGGGGGGCCATCTCCTACAATGAGCAGTTCTTC.

This chain links TRBV18 with TRBJ2-7; D remains unclear. Germline-derived CDR1 and CDR2 are KGHSH and LQKENI. This CDR3 is 12 amino acids long. V lost 3 bases and J lost 3, with 6 bases in between. CDR3 sequence: CASSPHNYEQYF. The CDR3, as DNA: TGTGCCAGCTCACCCCACAACTACGAGCAGTACTTC.

J is TRBJ1-1 and V is TRBV23-1; TRBD1 matches at 7 bases. TRBV23-1 carries the ORF label, with uncertain function. V shed 0 bases, J shed 3 bases, and the junction held 4 bases outside the gene matches. The CDR3 runs 15 residues. CDR3 nucleotide sequence: TGCGCCAGCAGTCAATCTCGGGACAGTTACACTGAAGCTTTCTTT. Translation gives CASSQSRDSYTEAFF.

The chain recombines TRBV5-6 with TRBJ1-1, with D possibly matching TRBD1 (6 bases). The CDR3 is 11 residues long. The V end lost 4 bases, the J end lost 8 bases, and 9 bases lay between the germline ends. Germline loops: CDR1 SGHDT, CDR2 YYEEEE. CDR3 bases: TGTGCCAGCAGCCCCGGGACAGAAGCTTTCTTT. Translation gives CASSPGTEAFF.

This chain connects TRBV7-2 to TRBJ1-5; D remains unclear. Germline loops: CDR1 SGHTA, CDR2 FQGNSA. The CDR3 runs 15 residues. The germline V and J ends were trimmed by 5 bases and 3 bases, with 14 bases remaining between them. CDR3 bases: TGTGCCAGCAGCACCGCTCACGACTACAATCAGCCCCAGCATTTT. It encodes CASSTAHDYNQPQHF. Combining the CDR3 with reference TRBV7-2 and TRBJ1-5 gives the whole variable domain GAGVSQSPSNKVTEKGKDVELRCDPISGHTALYWYRQSLGQGLEFLIYFQGNSAPDKSGLPSDRFSAERTGGSVSTLTIQRTQQEDSAVYLCASSTAHDYNQPQHFGDGTRLSIL.

This clone was seen a handful of times. The chain is built from TRBV5-1 and TRBJ2-2; TRBD1 agrees at 9 bases. J gave up 4 bases and V 3 bases, and 4 bases lay outside the gene matches. The CDR3 is made up of 15 amino acids. Germline CDR1 and CDR2: SGHRS and YFSETQ. CDR3 sequence reads: CASSSGTGPTGELFF. In DNA, the CDR3 is TGCGCCAGCAGCTCCGGGACAGGGCCCACCGGGGAGCTGTTTTTT. Drawing the rest from reference TRBV5-1 and TRBJ2-2, the complete variable domain is KAGVTQTPRYLIKTRGQQVTLSCSPISGHRSVSWYQQTPGQGLQFLFEYFSETQRNKGNFPGRFSGRQFSNSRSEMNVSTLELGDSALYLCASSSGTGPTGELFFGEGSRLTVL.

Note on this clone: One end of the junction does not line up with germline, which may come from a read error. The J gene is TRBJ1-2, the V gene TRBV7-8; D gene ambiguous. Germline-derived CDR1 and CDR2 are SGHVS and FQNEAQ. The CDR3 length is 16 residues. Here the CDR3 reads CASTLYSPPNNYDYTF. The DNA for the CDR3 is TGTGCCAGCACCCTATACTCCCCGCCGAATAACTATGACTACACCTTC.

V and J are TRBV5-1 and TRBJ1-6, with D uncertain. V was clipped by 4 bases and J by 8 bases, with 16 bases between them. Germline V CDR1 and CDR2: SGHRS, YFSETQ. This CDR3 spans 15 amino acids. DNA for the CDR3: TGCGCCAGCAGCGACAAGGTAGAGGGTCATTCACCCCTCCACTTT. It codes for CASSDKVEGHSPLHF.

This clone was detected once. The chain uses TRBV2 and TRBJ1-1; 8 bases are shared with TRBD1. Germline V gene lookup returns CDR1 SNHLY and CDR2 FYNNEI. The CDR3 runs to 15 residues. Germline trimming cut 2 bases from V and 5 bases from J; bases unmatched to any gene: 7. The CDR3 loop reads CASSERPGGYTEAFF. The CDR3 DNA follows: TGTGCCAGCAGTGAACGCCCAGGGGGCTATACTGAAGCTTTCTTT.

This clone was seen once. The CDR3 bases are TGTGCCAGTAGTGCCGACTTATTACGAGAGAAGTACTTC. Translating gives CASSADLLREKYF. The chain combines TRBV19 with TRBJ2-7; D unresolved. The CDR3 covers 13 residues. The V end was cut by 5 bases, the J end by 11 bases, with 19 bases between. CDR1 and CDR2 from the germline V gene are LNHDA and SQIVND (reference sequence).

Many counts were recorded for this clone. The rearrangement links TRBV5-4 to TRBJ2-5; the match to TRBD2 covers 10 bases. CDR1 is SGHNT and CDR2 is YYREEE in the germline V gene (reference sequence). The CDR3 runs to 15 residues. J gave up 2 bases and V 2 bases, and 3 bases lay outside the gene matches. In DNA form, the CDR3 reads TGTGCCAGCAGCTTCCAAGCGGGGGGGCAAGAGACCCAGTACTTC. Its protein product is CASSFQAGGQETQYF.

The chain links TRBV9 to TRBJ2-5; D possibly corresponds to TRBD1 (5 bases). This CDR3 comprises 14 residues. The V gene lost 1 base and the J gene lost 4 bases, with 11 bases spanning the gap. Germline CDR1 and CDR2: SGDLS and YYNGEE. The DNA of the CDR3 is TGTGCCAGCAGCGTAAGCCAGGGCGGAGAGACCCAGTACTTC. It specifies CASSVSQGGETQYF.

Concerning this clone itself: The sample contains more than one DNA sequence encoding this CDR3. The rearrangement uses TRBV6-5 and TRBJ1-5, with a tentative D call TRBD1 (5 bases). CDR1 MNHEY and CDR2 SVGAGI come from the germline V gene. V shed 0 bases and J shed 4 bases, with 7 bases lying between them. The CDR3 is made up of 14 amino acids. The CDR3 protein is CASSYSSGNQPQHF. The CDR3 bases are TGTGCCAGCAGTTACTCGTCAGGGAATCAGCCCCAGCATTTT.

The rearrangement uses TRBV28 and TRBJ1-5; weak D call: TRBD1 (5 bases). The ends were cut back, 6 bases at V and 3 bases at J, with 12 bases in the middle. This CDR3 is built from 14 residues. Germline V gene data show CDR1 as MDHEN and CDR2 as SYDVKM. The CDR3 DNA reads as TGTGCCAGCAGCGGAACAGGTTACAATCAGCCCCAGCATTTT. Its protein product is CASSGTGYNQPQHF. Variable domain in full (rest from reference TRBV28 and TRBJ1-5): DVKVTQSSRYLVKRTGEKVFLECVQDMDHENMFWYRQDPGLGLRLIYFSYDVKMKEKGDIPEGYSVSREKKERFSLILESASTNQTSMYLCASSGTGYNQPQHFGDGTRLSIL.

The chain employs TRBV28 and TRBJ1-6, with no clear D. The CDR3 consists of 16 residues. The V and J ends lost 6 bases and 1 base respectively, with 13 bases between them. Germline assignment: CDR1 MDHEN and CDR2 SYDVKM. The CDR3 DNA reads as TGTGCCAGCAGGCCTCCAGTGGAGTCCTATAATTCACCCCTCCACTTT. Translated, it gives CASRPPVESYNSPLHF.

The chain is built from TRBV5-6 and TRBJ1-2, with no clear D. Germline CDR1 is SGHDT and CDR2 is YYEEEE. The CDR3 is made up of 12 amino acids. With 3 bases removed from V and 5 bases from J, the gap between germline ends came to 8 bases. CDR3 region: CASSSGRYGYTF. DNA for the CDR3: TGTGCCAGCAGCTCAGGCAGATATGGCTACACCTTC.

The chain recombines TRBV5-1 with TRBJ2-1; a weak D match, TRBD2 (7 bases). Germline CDR1 is SGHRS and CDR2 is YFSETQ. This CDR3 has 13 amino acids. With 4 bases removed from V and 4 bases from J, the gap between germline ends came to 9 bases. The CDR3 sequence is CASSAGAYNEQFF. The CDR3 DNA follows: TGCGCCAGCAGCGCGGGGGCTTACAATGAGCAGTTCTTC.

This chain uses TRBV3-1 (or the pseudogene TRBV3-2) with TRBJ2-7, with D perhaps matching TRBD1 (6 bases). Germline CDR1 LGHDT, CDR2 YNNKEL (reference sequence). There are 15 residues in the CDR3. Trimming pared 1 base from V and 0 bases from J, leaving 10 bases between. The CDR3: CASSQGQVGSYEQYF. The CDR3, as DNA: TGTGCCAGCAGCCAAGGACAGGTCGGCTCCTACGAGCAGTACTTC.

In DNA form, the CDR3 reads TGTGCCAGCAGCGTAGAAGGGACAATGGGCTACACCTTC. Its protein product is CASSVEGTMGYTF. The chain links TRBV9 to TRBJ1-2; D possibly corresponds to TRBD1 (6 bases). Trimming removed 0 bases from V and 8 bases from J, with 11 bases in between. The V gene's germline CDR1 is SGDLS and CDR2 YYNGEE. The CDR3 runs 13 residues. Based on the CDR3 plus reference TRBV9 and TRBJ1-2, the full variable domain is DSGVTQTPKHLITATGQRVTLRCSPRSGDLSVYWYQQSLDQGLQFLIQYYNGEERAKGNILERFSAQQFPDLHSELNLSSLELGDSALYFCASSVEGTMGYTFGSGTRLTVV.

The chain carries TRBV7-3 and TRBJ2-5; tentative D call: TRBD1 (8 bases). Trimming pared 6 bases from V and 3 bases from J, leaving 14 bases between. The germline V gene has CDR1 SGHTA and CDR2 FQGTGA. CDR3 length equals 14 residues. CDR3 protein: CASSRTGGEETQYF. In DNA form, the CDR3 reads TGTGCCAGCAGTCGTACAGGGGGGGAAGAGACCCAGTACTTC.